This TCR beta chain was sequenced during a study of radiotherapy plus CTLA-4 blockade in lung cancer. Trimming took 7 bases from V and 5 from J, leaving 11 bases between them. The CDR3 loop spans 13 amino acids. The germline gives CDR1 SNHLY, CDR2 FYNNEI. The sample holds one count of this clone. Clones were sequenced by immunoSEQ multiplex PCR, and TCRdb holds only the in-frame ones, with some missing. The top ten clones hold over 2% of a sample with tens of thousands of clones, about three quarters of them seen once. The chain is built from TRBV2 and TRBJ2-2, with D perhaps TRBD2 (6 bases). Material: peripheral blood, obtained from a patient treated with radiotherapy plus ipilimumab. The sequence derives from a human donor with non-small cell lung cancer whose response to radiotherapy plus ipilimumab could not be evaluated. The CDR3: CASTLAETGELFF. CDR3 in DNA: TGTGCCAGCACCTTAGCGGAGACCGGGGAGCTGTTTTTT.